This T cell receptor beta chain came from a study of blood T cell repertoires in COVID-19. Study overall: There were acute and convalescent COVID-19 samples, and they came from the United States, Italy and Spain. The cDNA or gDNA used as material had been derived from T cells, B-cell-depleted T cells, or PBMCs.

This clone was recorded only once. With 2 bases removed from V and 4 bases from J, the gap between germline ends came to 24 bases. Per germline, CDR1 LGHNA and CDR2 YNFKEQ. The CDR3 totals 20 residues. In the source study's methods: Quantification of nucleated cells was approximated via reference gene primer amplification. TCRdb's copy holds only in-frame clones and misses some; the assay was immunoSEQ multiplex PCR. V, J and clone size are those of that table, while D and trimming were read from the DNA. The table lists about 140,000 clones, about 80% of them singletons. Sequencing used peripheral blood. This TCR derives from a human donor in a cohort sampled during active COVID-19. The chain carries TRBV4-2 and TRBJ2-6, with unresolved D. The CDR3 region is CASSQRSSTRLIGGANVLTF. CDR3 nucleotides: TGTGCCAGCAGCCAACGGAGCTCGACTCGGTTAATTGGAGGGGCCAACGTCCTGACTTTC.